This T cell receptor (beta chain) was recovered during a study of T cells after yellow fever vaccination (dated by TCRdb to about 2019). At the level of the whole study: The SMART-Seq v4 Ultra Low Input RNA kit was used to prepare libraries from fractions with low cell numbers. Bulk TCR alpha and beta repertoires were sequenced longitudinally to track T-cell clones before and after primary and booster YFV17D yellow fever vaccination. The cohort comprised two healthy male donors, one aged 18 to 30 and one aged 30 to 39 years. Blood samples were taken at several timepoints before and after primary and secondary immunization, and bulk PBMC replicates and cell subsets were isolated.

The reads were generated on an Illumina NovaSeq 6000. TCR cDNA was synthesized by 5'RACE template switching, which introduced a universal primer site and unique molecular identifiers. Priming of cDNA synthesis was performed from both the TCR alpha and TCR beta constant segments. Two PCR steps were used to amplify libraries, with sample barcodes and sequencing adapters being added in the second step. Sequencing of the libraries was done on either Illumina HiSeq 2500 (2x100 bp) or NovaSeq (2x150 bp). The authors' analysis ran thus. MIGEC was used to demultiplex reads and collapse the reads into UMI consensus sequences, and MiXCR was used for V(D)J alignment. Clonotypes responding to the vaccine were identified with edgeR on replicate PBMC samples, with the criteria of FDR below 0.01 and a log2 fold change above 5 up to day 15. Each bulk clonotype was labeled CD4 or CD8 based on which sequenced repertoire, CD4 or CD8, contained the clonotype at higher abundance. TCRdb cleaned the public reads at Q25 with fastp, built clones with MiXCR and kept in-frame beta chains. Each entry is one CDR3 protein sequence, shown with its most common DNA and genes. These V and J calls derive from TCRdb rather than the authors' analysis. The sample table contains some 150,000 distinct CDR3 sequences; only one count was recorded for approximately 10% of them. The top ten clones comprise 35% to 40% of the sample.

In the germline V gene (reference sequence), CDR1 corresponds to LNHDA and CDR2 to SQIVND. V trim: 4 bases; J trim: 9 bases; unmatched bases: 12. The CDR3 covers 16 residues, taking in both the cysteine and the phenylalanine. CDR3 DNA is the only sequence kept; it has 48 bases, read in frame from the first base. According to the study, the label for this sample's treatment or condition signals: live attenuated yellow fever vaccine strain. PBMCs were isolated from peripheral blood using a standard Ficoll-Paque protocol. Dynabeads CD4 and CD8 positive selection kits were used to isolate CD4 and CD8 T-cell fractions. TriZol was used to extract RNA from bulk PBMCs, from CD4 and CD8 fractions, and from dextramer-positive and dextramer-negative fractions. This clonotype was seen a few times. What antigen it recognizes has not been identified. Within one base of it there is no much larger clone, and no base qualities were kept.

What the work shows at the level of the full study, not this receptor alone: A small share of clonotypes occurred in both CD4 and CD8 compartments, likely arising from convergent recombination. The study included only a couple of donors, which limits how far the findings can be generalized. FACS-sorted repertoires could contain abundant contaminating clonotypes from the bulk population, so computational filtering was required. Most clones expanded after primary vaccination (approximately 97% of CD4 and 70% to 90% of CD8) were re-detected after the booster, suggesting that broad memory maintenance occurred. Compared with the primary T-cell response, the secondary T-cell response was faster but weaker, reaching its peak on day 5 rather than on day 15.

The chain joins TRBV19 to TRBJ1-6, and TRBD1 aligns with 7 junction nucleotides. The TCR was taken from a man between 18 and 35 years old who received the YFV17D yellow fever vaccine. The sample here was CD8+ T cells sorted from PBMCs, taken 15 days after the yellow fever booster vaccination. The CDR3 reads CASSTLARGLGSPLHF. The DNA is as follows: TGTGCCAGTAGTACCCTCGCAAGGGGGCTAGGTTCACCCCTCCACTTT.